These 21 T cell receptor beta chains share one sample of origin, sequenced in a study of technical replicates of blood from several donors. Clones were sequenced by immunoSEQ multiplex PCR, and TCRdb holds only the in-frame ones, with some missing. In the table there are approximately 50,000 clones, about 96% of which are singletons. The sequencing input was T cells isolated from PBMCs. The receptors originated from a human donor in good health.

The rearrangement links TRBV6-5 to TRBJ2-5; D gene unclear. There are 14 residues in the CDR3. Germline CDR1 is MNHEY and CDR2 is SVGAGI. The V end was cut by 3 bases, the J end by 1 base, with 9 bases between. CDR3 loop: CASSYFDSQETQYF. CDR3 DNA: TGTGCCAGCAGTTATTTCGATAGCCAAGAGACCCAGTACTTC.

The rearrangement links TRBV30 to TRBJ1-4; the match to TRBD1 covers 7 bases. Germline CDR1 GTSNPN, CDR2 SVGIG (reference sequence). The J segment lost 8 bases and the V segment lost 5 bases, leaving 8 bases of the junction unmatched. The CDR3 has 13 residues. CDR3 in amino acids: CAWGRQGGEKLFF. CDR3 sequence (DNA): TGTGCCTGGGGTAGACAGGGTGGAGAAAAACTGTTTTTT.

CDR3 in DNA: TGCAGCGTTGCGGGATACAATGAGCAGTTCTTC. This translates into CSVAGYNEQFF. The rearrangement joins TRBV29-1 to TRBJ2-1, with a weak D call TRBD2 (5 bases). V was shortened by 4 bases and J by 4 bases, with 5 bases between the two germline ends. Germline V gene sequence: CDR1 SQVTM, CDR2 ANQGSEA. The CDR3 runs to 11 residues.

The chain recombines TRBV27 with TRBJ2-7, with TRBD1 matching over 7 bases. Germline values: CDR1 MNHEY, CDR2 SMNVEV (reference sequence). The CDR3 contains 15 residues. The trim removed 3 bases at V and 5 bases at J, leaving 10 bases unmatched. The CDR3 coding sequence is TGTGCCAGCAGTTTCCTCTGGACAGGTAACCACGAGCAGTACTTC. Translated, it gives CASSFLWTGNHEQYF.

This chain uses TRBV4-1 with TRBJ2-1; 11 positions match TRBD2. The germline CDR1 and CDR2 sequences are MGHRA and YSYEKL. The CDR3 length is 16 residues. Losses at the gene ends were 1 base for V and 8 bases for J; bases not matched to a gene: 7. In DNA, the CDR3 is TGCGCCAGCAGCCAAGGTAGCGGGAGGGCTTTCGATGAGCAGTTCTTC. Translated, it gives CASSQGSGRAFDEQFF.

The genes are TRBV6-5 and TRBJ1-5; 7 bases line up with TRBD1. CDR3 length: 15 residues. V was clipped by 6 bases and J by 3 bases; unmatched bases: 8. The germline V gene has CDR1 MNHEY and CDR2 SVGAGI. The CDR3 region has the DNA TGTGCCAGCAGGGCCGGGACAGAAAACAATCAGCCCCAGCATTTT. It encodes CASRAGTENNQPQHF.

The chain is built from TRBV29-1 and TRBJ2-1, with 10 positions matching TRBD2. In germline, CDR1 is SQVTM, CDR2 ANQGSEA. The trim removed 6 bases at V and 5 bases at J, leaving 10 bases unmatched. The CDR3 sequence is 15 residues long. The chain's CDR3 is CSVRETSGINNEQFF. CDR3 sequence (DNA): TGCAGCGTGAGAGAAACTAGCGGGATCAACAATGAGCAGTTCTTC.

The gene calls are TRBV5-4 and TRBJ2-2; 9 bases are a match to TRBD2. V was pared by 4 bases and J by 5 bases, with 6 bases of the junction left unmatched. The CDR3 covers 15 residues. Looked up from germline, CDR1 is SGHNT and CDR2 is YYREEE (reference sequence). DNA for the CDR3: TGTGCCAGCAGCAGGGGACTAGCAGGTACCGGGGAGCTGTTTTTT. Its protein is CASSRGLAGTGELFF.

V usage is TRBV7-2 and J usage is TRBJ2-3; 12 bases line up with TRBD2. Trimming removed 1 base from V and 6 bases from J; junction bases left unmatched: 8. Germline V gene lookup returns CDR1 SGHTA and CDR2 FQGNSA. This CDR3 spans 17 amino acids. DNA of the CDR3: TGTGCCAGCAGCTTAGGAAACCGACTAGCGGGAGCCGATACGCAGTATTTT. It specifies CASSLGNRLAGADTQYF.

The J gene is TRBJ1-1, the V gene TRBV6-1; tentative D call: TRBD1 (5 bases). V gave up 2 bases and J gave up 4 bases, with 11 bases separating them. This CDR3 spans 14 amino acids. Germline CDR1 reads MNHNS; CDR2 reads SASEGT. CDR3 coding DNA: TGTGCCAGCAGTGAAACCCACAGGAGCACTGAAGCTTTCTTT. It is translated as CASSETHRSTEAFF.

This chain connects TRBV5-5 to TRBJ2-5, with D perhaps TRBD1 (5 bases). Germline CDR1 SGHKS, CDR2 YYEKEE (reference sequence). Trimming shortened V by 4 bases and J by 2 bases, and 12 bases separated the two germline ends. The CDR3 loop spans 14 amino acids. Here the CDR3 reads CASSTLTEQETQYF. The CDR3 DNA follows: TGTGCCAGCAGCACCCTGACAGAGCAAGAGACCCAGTACTTC.

In nucleotides, the CDR3 is TGTGCCAGCAGCCTTACTTCGGCAGGGAACGAAAACACCATATATTTT. Translating it yields CASSLTSAGNENTIYF. The chain carries TRBV4-2 and TRBJ1-3, with D possibly matching TRBD1 (5 bases). Trimming shortened V by 4 bases and J by 6 bases, and 19 bases separated the two germline ends. The CDR3 is made up of 16 amino acids. CDR1 is LGHNA, CDR2 YNFKEQ, per germline.

The table lists this clone with a count of one. The genes are TRBV25-1 and TRBJ2-1; no clear D gene. V dropped 1 base and J dropped 3 bases, with 7 bases sitting between them. CDR1 is MGHDK, CDR2 SYGVNS, per germline. The CDR3 consists of 14 residues. The CDR3 DNA is TGTGCCAGCAGTGAATTCGCGAACTACAATGAGCAGTTCTTC. As protein: CASSEFANYNEQFF.

The V call is TRBV29-1, the J call TRBJ2-7; 8 bases are a match to TRBD2. The CDR3 is 13 residues long. CDR1 is SQVTM, CDR2 ANQGSEA, per germline. The junction had 3 bases not matched to a gene; V was cut back by 5 bases and J by 0 bases. The CDR3 here is CSVTSGHSYEQYF. The CDR3 region has the DNA TGCAGCGTTACTAGCGGACACTCCTACGAGCAGTACTTC.

The chain carries TRBV6-5 and TRBJ1-1, with 7 positions matching TRBD1. This CDR3 is built from 14 residues. The trim removed 6 bases at V and 7 bases at J, leaving 11 bases unmatched. Germline assignment: CDR1 MNHEY and CDR2 SVGAGI. The CDR3 protein is CASSPLQGRFEAFF. CDR3 DNA: TGTGCCAGCAGCCCCCTACAGGGGCGCTTTGAAGCTTTCTTT.

The chain is built from TRBV7-3 and TRBJ2-1; perhaps TRBD1 as D (5 bases). Trimming took 2 bases from V and 2 from J, leaving 10 bases between them. There are 15 residues in the CDR3. Germline V gives CDR1 SGHTA, CDR2 FQGTGA. The CDR3 loop reads CASSLSQGAYNEQFF. In DNA form, the CDR3 reads TGTGCCAGCAGCTTATCCCAAGGGGCCTACAATGAGCAGTTCTTC.

The gene calls are TRBV9 and TRBJ1-1, with TRBD1 as a possible D gene (5 bases). The CDR3 length is 13 residues. V lost 0 bases and J lost 8, with 11 bases in between. Germline V gene data show CDR1 as SGDLS and CDR2 as YYNGEE. The CDR3: CASSVVGAREAFF. The CDR3, as DNA: TGTGCCAGCAGCGTAGTAGGGGCCAGAGAAGCTTTCTTT.

This chain uses TRBV7-2 with TRBJ2-7; D is possibly TRBD2 (5 bases). V gave up 3 bases and J gave up 3 bases, with 15 bases separating them. CDR1 is SGHTA and CDR2 is FQGNSA in the germline V gene. The CDR3 runs 15 residues. CDR3 bases: TGTGCCAGCAGCTTGGGGATAGCGCTGAACTACGAGCAGTACTTC. Translation gives CASSLGIALNYEQYF.

This clone showed up just once. The chain links TRBV5-4 to TRBJ2-1, with 9 positions matching TRBD2. The trim removed 5 bases at V and 0 bases at J, leaving 9 bases unmatched. Germline V gene data show CDR1 as SGHNT and CDR2 as YYREEE (reference sequence). The CDR3 spans 17 residues. This CDR3 is CASRYGAGGFSYNEQFF. CDR3 in DNA: TGTGCCAGCAGGTATGGAGCGGGAGGATTCTCCTACAATGAGCAGTTCTTC.

The V and J genes are TRBV6-5 and TRBJ1-2, with D unclear. Germline V CDR1 and CDR2: MNHEY, SVGAGI. This CDR3 spans 15 amino acids. V was shortened by 2 bases and J by 0 bases, with 10 bases between the two germline ends. The CDR3 loop is CASSYGETSNYGYTF. As DNA, the CDR3 is TGTGCCAGCAGTTACGGGGAGACTTCTAACTATGGCTACACCTTC.

The chain combines TRBV6-5 with TRBJ1-1, with D possibly matching TRBD1 (5 bases). V was shortened by 8 bases and J by 2 bases, with 15 bases between the two germline ends. The CDR3 is 14 amino acids. CDR1 MNHEY and CDR2 SVGAGI come from the germline V gene. CDR3 bases: TGTGCCAGCGCCCGGGGGACGGGAAACACTGAAGCTTTCTTT. Protein: CASARGTGNTEAFF.